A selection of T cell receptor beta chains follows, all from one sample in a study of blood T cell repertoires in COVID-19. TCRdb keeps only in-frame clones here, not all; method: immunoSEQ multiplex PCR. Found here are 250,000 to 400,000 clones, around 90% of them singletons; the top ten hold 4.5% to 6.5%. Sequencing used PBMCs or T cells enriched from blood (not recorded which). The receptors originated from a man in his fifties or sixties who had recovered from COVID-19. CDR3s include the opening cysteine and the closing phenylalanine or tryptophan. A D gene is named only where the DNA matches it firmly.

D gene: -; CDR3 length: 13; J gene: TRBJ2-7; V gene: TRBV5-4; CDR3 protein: CASSFRSSYEQYF
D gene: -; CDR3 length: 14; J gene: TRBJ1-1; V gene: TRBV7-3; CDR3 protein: CASSLTQGNTEAFF
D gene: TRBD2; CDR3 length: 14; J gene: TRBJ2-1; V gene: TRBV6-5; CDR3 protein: CASTAGLATNEQFF
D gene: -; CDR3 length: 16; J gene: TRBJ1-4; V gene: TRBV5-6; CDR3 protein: CASSWGQGTVDEKLFF
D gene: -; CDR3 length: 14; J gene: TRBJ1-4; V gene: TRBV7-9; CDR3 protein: CASSLAGVSEKLFF
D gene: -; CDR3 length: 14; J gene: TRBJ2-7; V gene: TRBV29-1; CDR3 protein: CSVTTGLNVGEQYF
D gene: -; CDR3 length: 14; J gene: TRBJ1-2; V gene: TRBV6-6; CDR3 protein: CASTTGIGVFGYTF
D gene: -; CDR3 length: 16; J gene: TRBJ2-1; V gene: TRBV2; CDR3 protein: CASEEGRGDRYNEQFF
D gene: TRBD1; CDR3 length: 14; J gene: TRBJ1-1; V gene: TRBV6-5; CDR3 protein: CASRETGGDTEAFF
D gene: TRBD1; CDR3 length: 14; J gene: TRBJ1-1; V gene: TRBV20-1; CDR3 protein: CSASARGQGTEAFF
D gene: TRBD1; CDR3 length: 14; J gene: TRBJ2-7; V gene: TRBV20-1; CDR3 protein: CSASWQGALYEQYF
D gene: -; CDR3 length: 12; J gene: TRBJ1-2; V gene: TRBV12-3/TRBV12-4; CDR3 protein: CASEGVGYGYTF
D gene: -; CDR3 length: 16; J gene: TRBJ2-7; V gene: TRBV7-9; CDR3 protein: CASSLTTGVGSYEQYF
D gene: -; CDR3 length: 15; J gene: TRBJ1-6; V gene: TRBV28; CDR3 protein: CASTLPGYYNSPLHF
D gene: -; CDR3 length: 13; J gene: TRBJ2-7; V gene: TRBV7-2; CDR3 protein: CASSFLSSYEQYF
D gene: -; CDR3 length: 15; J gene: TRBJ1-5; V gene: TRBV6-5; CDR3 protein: CASSRRGGSNQPQHF
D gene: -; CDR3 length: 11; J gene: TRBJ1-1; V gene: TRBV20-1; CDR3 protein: CSARTWGEAFF
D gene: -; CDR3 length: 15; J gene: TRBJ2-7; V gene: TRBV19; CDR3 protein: CASSIMPGDSYEQYF
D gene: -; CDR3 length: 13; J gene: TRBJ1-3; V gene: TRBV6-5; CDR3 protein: CASSPGWGNTIYF
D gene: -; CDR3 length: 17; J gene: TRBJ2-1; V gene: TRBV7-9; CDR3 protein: CASSFWSGTSSYNEQFF
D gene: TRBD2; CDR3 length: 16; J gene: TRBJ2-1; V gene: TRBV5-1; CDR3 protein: CASSRTGLAASNEQFF
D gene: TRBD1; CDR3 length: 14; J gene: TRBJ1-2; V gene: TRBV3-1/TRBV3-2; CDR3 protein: CASSPDKGAYGYTF
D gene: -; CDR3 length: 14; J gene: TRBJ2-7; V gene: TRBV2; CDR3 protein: CASSGQTFTGLEYF
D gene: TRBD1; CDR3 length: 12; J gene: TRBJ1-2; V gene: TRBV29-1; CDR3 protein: CSGETGDYGYTF
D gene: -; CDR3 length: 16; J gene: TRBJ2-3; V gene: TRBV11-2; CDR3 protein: CASSSNRAGSTDTQYF
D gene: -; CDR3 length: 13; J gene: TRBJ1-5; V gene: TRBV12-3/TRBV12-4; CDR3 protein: CASSLTGLQPQHF
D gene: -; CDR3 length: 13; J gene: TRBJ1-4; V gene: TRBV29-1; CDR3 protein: CSGTGWDGEKLFF
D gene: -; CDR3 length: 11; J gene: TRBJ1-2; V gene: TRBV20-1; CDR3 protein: CSARTDYGYTF
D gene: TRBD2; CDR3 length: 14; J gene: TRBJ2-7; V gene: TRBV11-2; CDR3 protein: CASSLGLAGYEQYF